These 23 T cell receptor beta chains were sequenced from one sample in a study of glioma-infiltrating T cells (dated by TCRdb to the mid-2010s). Reads for this sample came from an Illumina MiSeq. TCR alpha and beta CDR3 regions were amplified with the iRepertoire nested amplicon-rescue multiplex PCR (arm-PCR) platform from RNA. TCRdb reanalyzed the raw reads on its own, using fastp at Q25 for trimming and MiXCR for clone calling, and kept in-frame beta chains. CDR3 protein sequences are deduplicated, and each keeps its most common genes and DNA. The table for this sample lists under 200,000 distinct CDR3 sequences; about 47% of them were counted only once. The top ten hold roughly 5.5% of the sample. Sequenced material: glioma tissue, nonneoplastic brain tissue, or PBMCs (not recorded which). These receptors were collected from a human donor with low-grade glioma or glioblastoma, undergoing nonglioma brain surgery, or in good health (not recorded which).

V usage is TRBV28 and J usage is TRBJ2-3; D not certain. CDR3 size: 16 residues. Looked up from germline, CDR1 is MDHEN and CDR2 is SYDVKM. With 3 bases removed from V and 1 base from J, the gap between germline ends came to 14 bases. For the CDR3, the DNA is TGTGCCAGCAGTTTCATGATTAGCTGGGGCACAGATACGCAGTATTTT. This encodes CASSFMISWGTDTQYF. Together with reference TRBV28 and TRBJ2-3, the CDR3 gives the full variable domain: DVKVTQSSRYLVKRTGEKVFLECVQDMDHENMFWYRQDPGLGLRLIYFSYDVKMKEKGDIPEGYSVSREKKERFSLILESASTNQTSMYLCASSFMISWGTDTQYFGPGTRLTVL.

Worth noting for this clonotype: The junction departs from germline at one end; a sequencing error may be responsible. This chain connects TRBV4-1 to TRBJ1-3; no clear D gene. CDR1 and CDR2 (germline): MGHRA, YSYEKL. CDR3 length equals 16 residues. CDR3 coding DNA: TGCTCCAGCAGCCAAGTCCCGGGGAGGACTGGAAACACCATATATTTT. Protein product: CSSSQVPGRTGNTIYF.

As concerns this clonotype: A much larger clone lies one base from this, so it may be a read error. This chain connects TRBV7-2 to TRBJ2-3; possibly TRBD2 for D (5 bases). V gave up 4 bases and J gave up 4 bases, with 15 bases separating them. The CDR3 runs to 15 residues. The germline V gene has CDR1 SGHTA and CDR2 FQGNSA. The CDR3 sequence: CASSSHSVNPDTQYF. The CDR3 region has the DNA TGTGCCAGCAGCTCTCATAGCGTGAACCCAGATACGCAGTATTTT.

On this clonotype itself: A read error may explain this, as a much larger clone is one base away. This chain links TRBV25-1 with TRBJ2-5; TRBD2 matches at 15 bases. The CDR3 spans 15 residues. Germline V gene data show CDR1 as MGHDK and CDR2 as SYGVNS. Trimming at V came to 5 bases and at J to 7 bases, leaving 5 bases not matched to a gene. DNA of the CDR3: TGTGCCAGCAGTCTACAGGGACTAGCGGGAGGGACCCAGTACTTC. As protein: CASSLQGLAGGTQYF.

V and J are TRBV5-1 and TRBJ2-1; 9 bases match TRBD2. The CDR3 totals 14 residues. Germline CDR1 reads SGHRS; CDR2 reads YFSETQ. V shed 3 bases, J shed 7 bases, and the junction held 5 bases outside the gene matches. CDR3 DNA: TGCGCCAGCAGCTCGACTAGCGGCGATAATGAGCAGTTCTTC. It encodes CASSSTSGDNEQFF.

For this clonotype: One base away lies a much larger clone, so this may be a sequencing read error. The V call is TRBV3-1, the J call TRBJ2-1, with 11 bases aligning to TRBD2. Germline V gives CDR1 LGHDT, CDR2 YNNKEL (reference sequence). The CDR3 runs to 17 residues. CDR3 residues: CASSQGITLAGVDEQSF. The CDR3 coding sequence is TGTGCCAGCAGCCAAGGAATTACACTAGCGGGAGTGGATGAGCAGTCCTTC.

This clonotype was observed once. The V and J genes are TRBV12-3 or TRBV12-4 and TRBJ1-1; tentative D call: TRBD1 (6 bases). V was clipped by 5 bases and J by 1 base, with 17 bases between them. This CDR3 is 16 amino acids long. CDR3 sequence reads: CASSLRGGAGNTEAFF. The CDR3 DNA reads as TGTGCCAGCAGTCTACGAGGGGGGGCTGGGAACACTGAAGCTTTCTTT.

About this clonotype itself: Since no conserved phenylalanine or tryptophan closes the CDR3, a read error is the likely cause. The genes are TRBV28 and TRBJ2-5; maybe TRBD2 (6 bases). The germline V gene encodes CDR1 MDHEN and CDR2 SYDVKM. The CDR3 loop spans 15 amino acids. The CDR3 coding sequence is TGTGCCAGCAGTTTTAGCCGACGGGGGAAAGAGGCCCAGTACCTC. It is translated as CASSFSRRGKEAQYL.

The chain carries TRBV20-1 and TRBJ2-1; TRBD2 matches 12 bases. The CDR3 has 13 amino acids. The trim removed 5 bases at V and 8 bases at J, leaving 4 bases unmatched. Germline V gene data show CDR1 as DFQATT and CDR2 as SNEGSKA (reference sequence). CDR3 loop: CSAFLAGGDEQFF. CDR3 DNA: TGCAGTGCTTTTCTAGCGGGAGGGGATGAGCAGTTCTTC.

This clonotype has just one count. This may be a read error, as it is one base from a much larger clone. V usage is TRBV15 and J usage is TRBJ2-1; D remains ambiguous. The CDR3 extends over 15 amino acids. Trimming took off 1 base at V and 4 bases at J, with 11 bases between the two ends. Germline CDR1 LNHNV, CDR2 YYDKDF (reference sequence). The CDR3 reads CATSRGLVIYNEQFF. DNA of the CDR3: TGTGCCACCAGCAGAGGGCTAGTGATTTACAATGAGCAGTTCTTC. Variable domain in full (rest from reference TRBV15 and TRBJ2-1): DAMVIQNPRYQVTQFGKPVTLSCSQTLNHNVMYWYQQKSSQAPKLLFHYYDKDFNNEADTPDNFQSRRPNTSFCFLDIRSPGLGDTAMYLCATSRGLVIYNEQFFGPGTRLTVL.

This clonotype came up many times. The chain joins TRBV6-1 to TRBJ1-3, with 10 bases identical to TRBD1. With 6 bases clipped from V and 4 bases from J, the junction kept 6 bases outside the gene matches. Germline CDR1 and CDR2: MNHNS and SASEGT. This CDR3 has 15 amino acids. CDR3 loop: CASSPGQGPGNTIYF. CDR3 in DNA: TGTGCCAGCAGCCCGGGACAGGGGCCCGGAAACACCATATATTTT.

This clonotype appeared many times. This rearrangement joins TRBV20-1 to TRBJ1-5, with TRBD1 matching 7 bases. Unmatched junction bases numbered 4, after V lost 1 base and J lost 4 bases. This CDR3 is 14 amino acids long. Germline V gene sequence: CDR1 DFQATT, CDR2 SNEGSKA (reference sequence). The CDR3, as DNA: TGCAGTGCTAGAGGGACAGGAGGGAATCAGCCCCAGCATTTT. It codes for CSARGTGGNQPQHF.

V is TRBV12-3 or TRBV12-4 and J is TRBJ1-2; weak D call: TRBD1 (5 bases). The V end lost 6 bases, the J end lost 9 bases, and 26 bases lay between the germline ends. The CDR3 runs 16 residues. The CDR3 DNA reads TGTGCCAGCAGCCTCGCACCGGGACGGAGGGAGTATTGCTACACCTTC. This sequence encodes CASSLAPGRREYCYTF.

Regarding this clonotype: This clone may be a read error of a much larger clone one base away. This rearrangement joins TRBV20-1 to TRBJ1-5; a possible D gene is TRBD1 (5 bases). This CDR3 is built from 15 residues. V was pared by 7 bases and J by 0 bases, with 16 bases between. CDR1 is DFQATT and CDR2 is SNEGSKA in the germline V gene (reference sequence). The CDR3 DNA reads TGCAGTGATAGCGCCTGGACACTTAGCAATCAGCCCCAGCATTTT. Translating it yields CSDSAWTLSNQPQHF.

The chain has TRBV12-3 or TRBV12-4 and TRBJ1-1; D uncertain. Trimming removed 3 bases at V and 4 bases at J, with 12 bases between. The CDR3 consists of 14 residues. CDR3 DNA sequence: TGTGCCAGCAGTTTGATCCTTTGGAGCACTGAAGCTTTCTTT. It specifies CASSLILWSTEAFF.

As concerns this clonotype: A much larger clone lies one base from this, so it may be a read error. This CDR3 fails to terminate in the conserved phenylalanine or tryptophan, so it likely reflects a read error. Because the CDR3's place on the DNA is in doubt, the DNA is left out and the CDR3 is given as listed by TCRdb. The chain recombines TRBV2 with TRBJ1-2; TRBD1 was called by the table and not checked on the DNA. Germline V CDR1 and CDR2: SNHLY, FYNNEI. The CDR3 contains 10 residues when both ends are counted. The CDR3 region is CASKGQDNTL.

V and J are TRBV6-2 or TRBV6-3 and TRBJ2-5; no clear D gene. The CDR3 length is 14 residues. Deletions cut 6 bases from V and 1 base from J, with 12 bases between. Germline values: CDR1 MNHEY, CDR2 SVGEGT. The CDR3 spells CASSLAWTQETQYF. CDR3 DNA sequence: TGTGCCAGCAGCCTCGCGTGGACCCAAGAGACCCAGTACTTC.

This clonotype was observed at least ten times. This chain joins TRBV2 and TRBJ2-1, with 10 bases aligning to TRBD2. The V and J ends lost 7 bases and 7 bases, in that order; junction bases with no gene match: 7. The CDR3 has 14 residues. Germline values: CDR1 SNHLY, CDR2 FYNNEI. CDR3 sequence reads: CASNLGLANNEQFF. In nucleotides, the CDR3 is TGTGCCAGCAACTTGGGACTAGCGAATAATGAGCAGTTCTTC.

The V gene is TRBV6-5, the J gene TRBJ2-2, with D perhaps given as TRBD1 or TRBD2 (5 bases each). V lost 5 bases and J lost 7, with 17 bases in between. This CDR3 is built from 15 residues. The germline gives CDR1 MNHEY, CDR2 SVGAGI. The CDR3 sequence: CASSELAGSNGELFF. CDR3 coding DNA: TGTGCCAGCAGTGAACTGGCAGGGAGCAACGGGGAGCTGTTTTTT.

This clonotype was recorded at least ten times. The chain has TRBV20-1 and TRBJ2-7; no reliable D call. This CDR3 comprises 12 residues. Germline V gives CDR1 DFQATT, CDR2 SNEGSKA (reference sequence). Trimming stripped 5 bases from V and 2 bases from J, with 10 bases between. Written as DNA, the CDR3 is TGCAGTGCTTCCACTACCACCTACGAGCAGTACTTC. Translated, it gives CSASTTTYEQYF.

In its sample, this clonotype was seen many times. The chain combines TRBV27 with TRBJ2-2; D gene unclear. CDR1 and CDR2 from the germline V gene are MNHEY and SMNVEV (reference sequence). V was trimmed by 5 bases and J by 7 bases, leaving 17 bases between them. The CDR3 covers 15 residues. CDR3 nucleotide sequence: TGTGCCAGCAGTCTCGATCTGACTGCTAACGGGGAGCTGTTTTTT. This sequence encodes CASSLDLTANGELFF.

In this sample, this clonotype turned up many times. As DNA, the CDR3 is TGTGCCAGCAGTCCAATGGGCAGGCTTATCACCTACGAGCAGTACTTC. It translates to CASSPMGRLITYEQYF. The chain is built from TRBV28 and TRBJ2-7; D is unclear. Germline V lookup: CDR1 MDHEN, CDR2 SYDVKM. V dropped 5 bases and J dropped 2 bases, with 19 bases sitting between them. This CDR3 spans 16 amino acids.

Many counts were recorded for this clonotype. In DNA form, the CDR3 reads TGTGCCACGTCGGGTGTAACAGATACGCAGTATTTT. It yields the protein CATSGVTDTQYF. The J gene is TRBJ2-3, the V gene TRBV14; no reliable D call. Germline V gene lookup returns CDR1 SGHDN and CDR2 FVKESK. The CDR3 is 12 amino acids. Trimming shortened V by 10 bases and J by 3 bases, and 11 bases separated the two germline ends.